This TCR beta chain was recorded in a study of blood T cell repertoires in COVID-19. V was clipped by 2 bases and J by 6 bases; unmatched bases: 9. CDR3 length: 17 residues. The germline V gene encodes CDR1 SGHAT and CDR2 FQNNGV. Participants came from some 23 US areas, aged about 18 to 95 years. Grouping used clinical history reported by participants in a survey and questionnaire. The authors' processing: Scientists estimated how many nucleated cells there were by amplifying reference gene primers. Sequenced by immunoSEQ multiplex PCR; TCRdb stores in-frame clones only, minus some. D and trimming were read from the DNA, whereas the V and J calls and clone size are those reported in that table. The data show roughly 400,000 clones, about nine tenths seen once. This clone was observed once.

The J gene is TRBJ2-2, the V gene TRBV11-2; 10 bases map to TRBD2. The sequenced sample was PBMCs or T cells enriched from blood (not recorded which). This sequence originates from a man between 18 and 29 years old who had recovered from COVID-19. The DNA of the CDR3 is TGTGCCAGCAGCTTAATAGGGACTAGCGCGGTCCCCGGGGAGCTGTTTTTT. Translation gives CASSLIGTSAVPGELFF.